The 2 T cell receptor beta chains reported below all come from one sample, sequenced in a study of PD-1 blockade in classical Hodgkin lymphoma. Clones were read by immunoSEQ multiplex PCR, and TCRdb kept only the in-frame ones, dropping some. The data show just under 100,000 clones, with around four fifths seen just once and 9.5% to 15% held by the top ten. Brentuximab vedotin exposure varied, and every patient relapsed after autologous stem cell transplantation. The sample in question was peripheral blood mononuclear cells (PBMCs), obtained at baseline. The receptors were sampled from a human donor with classical Hodgkin lymphoma.

In this sample, this clone turned up a few times. The CDR3 here is CATGGLAGLGELFF. CDR3 in DNA: TGTGCCACCGGCGGACTAGCGGGACTCGGGGAGCTGTTTTTT. The V and J genes are TRBV10-3 and TRBJ2-2; 12 positions match TRBD2. This CDR3 region has 14 residues. V gave up 10 bases and J gave up 7 bases; unmatched junction bases: 7. Germline V gene sequence: CDR1 ENHRY, CDR2 SYGVKD.

The chain recombines TRBV5-1 with TRBJ1-1; D remains unclear. Germline CDR1 SGHRS, CDR2 YFSETQ. V was clipped by 4 bases and J by 3 bases, with 19 bases between them. The CDR3 spans 16 residues. The CDR3 protein is CASSLISGSTYTEAFF. CDR3 nucleotides: TGCGCCAGCAGCCTAATATCCGGGTCCACATACACTGAAGCTTTCTTT.